A selection of T cell receptor beta chains follows, all from one sample in a study of blood T cell repertoires in COVID-19. Generated by immunoSEQ multiplex PCR, the TCRdb table keeps only in-frame clones and is missing some. The sample shows approximately 100,000 clones, approximately 87% of them seen only once. Sequencing was carried out using peripheral blood. These receptors were obtained from a woman aged 25-40 years with acute or convalescent COVID-19. CDR3s leave out the opening cysteine and the closing phenylalanine or tryptophan.

TRBV15	12	TRBJ1-2	ATSRDRGLWGYT
TRBV11-2	12	TRBJ1-3	ASSLAPAGNTIY
TRBV4-1	13	TRBJ1-6	ASSQEVTGDSPLH
TRBV2	12	TRBJ1-2	ANPKGQFNYGYT
TRBV28	14	TRBJ1-3	ASSLNQGGGGNTIY
TRBV15	15	TRBJ2-7	ATSRDLSGISPYEQY
TRBV4-2	14	TRBJ1-3	ASSQVLGLSGNTIY
TRBV28	8	TRBJ2-7	ATGGYEQY
TRBV5-6	17	TRBJ2-7	ASSLLGQGPMRTGYEQY
TRBV5-1	13	TRBJ2-7	ASSFGQAVPYEQY
TRBV11-2	11	TRBJ2-7	ASSLGSYYEQY
TRBV5-4	12	TRBJ1-6	ASSLGTSDSPLH
TRBV18	14	TRBJ2-1	ASSPQGTSSYNEQF
TRBV5-1	11	TRBJ1-1	ASSSTGSTEAF
TRBV4-1	13	TRBJ2-7	ASSQTRGTAYEQY
TRBV6-5	13	TRBJ2-7	ASSYYSGGPYEQY
TRBV3-1/TRBV3-2	11	TRBJ1-2	ASSQGYNYGYT
TRBV10-1	14	TRBJ2-7	ASSERSSGGIYEQY
TRBV6-5	12	TRBJ1-2	AIGGGEGSYGYT
TRBV27	11	TRBJ1-2	ASSTGKSYGYT
TRBV9	11	TRBJ2-1	ASSGGPENEQF
TRBV28	16	TRBJ1-1	ASSPGTGAYRSVGKAF
TRBV14	17	TRBJ1-5	ASSQGYARGLYSNQPQH
TRBV30	12	TRBJ1-1	AWRETGGFPEAF
TRBV5-1	12	TRBJ2-7	ASTAGRSSYEQY
TRBV9	12	TRBJ2-7	ASSASGGAYEQY
TRBV2	11	TRBJ1-1	AYSRQGDTEAF
TRBV27	13	TRBJ1-2	ASSFTGTGNYGYT
TRBV19	14	TRBJ1-2	ASSIPEGADLYGYT
TRBV12-3/TRBV12-4	11	TRBJ2-7	ASSRGSGYEQY
TRBV10-2	10	TRBJ1-1	ASRQQGTEAF
TRBV9	14	TRBJ1-3	ASSVEDRGGGNTIY
TRBV7-2	12	TRBJ2-1	ASSPGGARNEQF
TRBV27	11	TRBJ1-2	ASSPGINYGYT
TRBV18	16	TRBJ1-4	ASSPIQGTGQAIEKLF
TRBV29-1	11	TRBJ1-2	SVSQGPNYGYT
TRBV18	13	TRBJ2-2	ASSPNRGNTGELF